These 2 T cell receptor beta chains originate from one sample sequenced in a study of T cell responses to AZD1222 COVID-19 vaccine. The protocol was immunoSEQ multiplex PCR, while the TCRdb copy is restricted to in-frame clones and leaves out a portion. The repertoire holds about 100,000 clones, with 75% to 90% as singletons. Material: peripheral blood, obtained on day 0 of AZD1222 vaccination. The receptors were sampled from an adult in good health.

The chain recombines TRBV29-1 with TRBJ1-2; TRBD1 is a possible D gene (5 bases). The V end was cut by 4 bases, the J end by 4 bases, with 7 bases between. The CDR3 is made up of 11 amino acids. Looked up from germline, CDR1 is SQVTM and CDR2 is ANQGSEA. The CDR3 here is CSVGQFYGYTF. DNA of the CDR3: TGCAGCGTTGGACAGTTCTATGGCTACACCTTC.

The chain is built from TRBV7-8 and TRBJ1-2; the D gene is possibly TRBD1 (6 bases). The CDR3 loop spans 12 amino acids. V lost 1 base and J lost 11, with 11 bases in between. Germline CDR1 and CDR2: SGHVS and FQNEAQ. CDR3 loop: CASSLERGRYTF. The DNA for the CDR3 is TGTGCCAGCAGCTTAGAGCGGGGGCGGTACACCTTC.